This T cell receptor (beta chain) was recovered during a study of blood T cell repertoires in COVID-19. Whole-study context: PBMCs, B-cell-depleted T cells, or T cells provided the cDNA or gDNA that made up the material.

Sequenced by immunoSEQ multiplex PCR; TCRdb stores in-frame clones only, minus some. This sample has more than 60,000 clones; around 88% occur once, and the top ten carry nearly 5%. The sample consisted of peripheral blood. This receptor was obtained from a woman older than 75 with active or convalescent COVID-19.

CDR3 in amino acids: CASRPTNTGELFF. In DNA form, the CDR3 reads TGTGCCTCGCGGCCCACGAACACCGGGGAGCTGTTTTTT. J is TRBJ2-2 and V is TRBV6-1; D not certain. This CDR3 contains 13 residues. The germline gives CDR1 MNHNS, CDR2 SASEGT. The V gene lost 11 bases and the J gene lost 0 bases, with 10 bases spanning the gap.